Listed below are T cell receptor beta chains from one sample, sequenced in a study of T cells in Graves' hyperthyroidism and ophthalmopathy. TCRdb re-called the multiplex PCR reads through MiXCR, storing one row per CDR3 protein. The top ten hold 29% of the sample, which has about 180,000 distinct CDR3 sequences, approximately 15% seen once. Sequenced: blood. The receptors shown here come from a woman aged 45 to 65 with Graves' hyperthyroidism. Both conserved end residues are part of each CDR3. Fields, in order: CDR3 DNA, CDR3 protein, J gene, CDR3 length, V gene, clone size, D gene. D genes are given only for firm matches. Part of the rows lack a size; the others show once, few, many or a class for expanded clones.

TGCAGTGCTAGAGATTTTGGGGAAAGCAATCAGCCCCAGCATTTT	CSARDFGESNQPQHF	TRBJ1-5	15	TRBV20-1	NA	NA
TGCGCCAGCAGCTTGGGGGCAGCAGATACGCAGTATTTT	CASSLGAADTQYF	TRBJ2-3	13	TRBV5-1	NA	NA
TGCAGTGCCCCATCCACGAGAAACACTGAAGCTTTCTTT	CSAPSTRNTEAFF	TRBJ1-1	13	TRBV20-1	NA	NA
TGCAGCGTACCCTCGGGGGCGGGTTCTCTGGGTGAGCAGTTCTTC	CSVPSGAGSLGEQFF	TRBJ2-1	15	TRBV29-1	many	NA
TGTGCCAGCAGCTTAACGGGAGGACACACCGGGGAGCTGTTTTTT	CASSLTGGHTGELFF	TRBJ2-2	15	TRBV7-3	many	NA
TGTGCCAGTAGTATACTCTCTAGCACAGATACGCAGTATTTT	CASSILSSTDTQYF	TRBJ2-3	14	TRBV19	many	NA
TGTGCCACCAACCGGGACCGTGATGAAAAACTGTTTTTT	CATNRDRDEKLFF	TRBJ1-4	13	TRBV6-2/TRBV6-3	many	NA
TGTGCCAGCAGCTTAACATCCGGGACCTATGGCTACACCTTC	CASSLTSGTYGYTF	TRBJ1-2	14	TRBV7-9	NA	NA
TGTGCCAGCAGCGTAGAGGGAGGGCTTGGCTACACCTTC	CASSVEGGLGYTF	TRBJ1-2	13	TRBV9	NA	NA
TGTGCCAGCGCTGGGCAGCCCGTCAATCAGCCCCAGCATTTT	CASAGQPVNQPQHF	TRBJ1-5	14	TRBV12-3/TRBV12-4	many	NA